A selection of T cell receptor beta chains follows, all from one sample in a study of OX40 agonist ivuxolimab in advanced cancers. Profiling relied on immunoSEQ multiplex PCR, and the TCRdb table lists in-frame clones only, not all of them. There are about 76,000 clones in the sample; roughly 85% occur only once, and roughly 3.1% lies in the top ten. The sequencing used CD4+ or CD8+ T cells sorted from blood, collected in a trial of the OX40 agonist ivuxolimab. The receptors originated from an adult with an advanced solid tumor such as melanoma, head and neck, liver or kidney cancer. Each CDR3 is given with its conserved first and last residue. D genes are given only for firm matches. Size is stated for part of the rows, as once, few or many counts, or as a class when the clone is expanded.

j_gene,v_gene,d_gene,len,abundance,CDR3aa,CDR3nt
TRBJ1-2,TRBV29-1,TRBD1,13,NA,CSVARDRGNGYTF,TGCAGCGTTGCAAGGGACAGGGGGAATGGCTACACCTTC
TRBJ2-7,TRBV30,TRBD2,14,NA,CAWSVAGGTYEQYF,TGTGCCTGGAGTGTGGCGGGGGGGACCTACGAGCAGTACTTC
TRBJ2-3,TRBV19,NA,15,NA,CASSSSGGSTDTQYF,TGTGCCAGTAGTTCCTCAGGGGGGAGCACAGATACGCAGTATTTT
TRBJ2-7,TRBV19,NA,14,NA,CASSRTGFSYEQYF,TGTGCCAGTAGTAGAACAGGTTTTTCCTACGAGCAGTACTTC
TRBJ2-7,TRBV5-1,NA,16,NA,CASSLSTGVSSYEQYF,TGCGCCAGCAGCTTATCAACCGGGGTCAGCAGCTACGAGCAGTACTTC
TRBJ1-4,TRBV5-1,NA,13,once,CASSQGSNEKLFF,TGCGCCAGCAGCCAAGGGTCTAATGAAAAACTGTTTTTT
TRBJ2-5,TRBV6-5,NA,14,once,CASSYSRIQETQYF,TGTGCCAGCAGTTACTCTAGGATCCAAGAGACCCAGTACTTC
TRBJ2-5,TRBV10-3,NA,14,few,CAISDGRGSETQYF,TGTGCCATCAGTGACGGCAGGGGATCAGAGACCCAGTACTTC
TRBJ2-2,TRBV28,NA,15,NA,CASKEGGGITGELFF,TGTGCCAGCAAGGAGGGAGGGGGCATCACCGGGGAGCTGTTTTTT
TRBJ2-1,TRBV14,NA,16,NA,CASSQEDMRSYNEQFF,TGTGCCAGCAGCCAAGAGGACATGCGGTCCTACAATGAGCAGTTCTTC
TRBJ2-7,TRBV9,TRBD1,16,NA,CASSGQTGTGIDEQYF,TGTGCCAGCAGCGGACAAACCGGGACAGGGATCGACGAGCAGTACTTC
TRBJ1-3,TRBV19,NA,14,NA,CASSRRSSGNTIYF,TGTGCCAGTAGTCGCAGATCCTCTGGAAACACCATATATTTT
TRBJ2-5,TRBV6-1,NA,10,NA,CASSGETQYF,TGTGCCAGTTCGGGAGAGACCCAGTACTTC
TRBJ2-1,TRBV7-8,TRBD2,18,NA,CASSPGQTSGRAWSEQFF,TGTGCCAGCAGCCCCGGCCAGACTAGCGGGAGGGCGTGGAGTGAGCAGTTCTTC
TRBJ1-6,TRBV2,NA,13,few,CASARLGNSPLHF,TGTGCCAGCGCACGGTTAGGTAATTCACCCCTCCACTTT
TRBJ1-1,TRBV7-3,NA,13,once,CASSLDRNTEAFF,TGTGCCAGCAGCTTGGACAGGAACACTGAAGCTTTCTTT
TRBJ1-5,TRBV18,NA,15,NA,CASSPAGDPNQPQHF,TGTGCCAGCTCACCAGCTGGGGACCCCAATCAGCCCCAGCATTTT
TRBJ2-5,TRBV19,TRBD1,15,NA,CASSRRDRVQETQYF,TGTGCCAGTAGTAGGCGGGACAGGGTCCAAGAGACCCAGTACTTC
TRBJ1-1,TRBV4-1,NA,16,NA,CASSQGWGGRNTEAFF,TGCGCCAGCAGCCAAGGGTGGGGAGGGAGGAACACTGAAGCTTTCTTT
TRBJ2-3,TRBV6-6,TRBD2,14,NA,CASRLAGAPDTQYF,TGTGCCAGTAGGTTAGCGGGCGCCCCAGATACGCAGTATTTT
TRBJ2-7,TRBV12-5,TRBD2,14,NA,CASARWGGSYEQYF,TGTGCTAGTGCCCGGTGGGGGGGTTCCTACGAGCAGTACTTC